These 2 T cell receptor beta chains were all obtained from the same sample, sequenced in a study of cytomegalovirus exposure and HLA in healthy donors. PCR was performed using 60 Vbeta and 13 Jbeta primers. Produced via immunoSEQ multiplex PCR; TCRdb's table is partial and in-frame only. The table has 95,000 to 150,000 clones, under 70% seen once; the top ten hold less than 2%. The sample was PBMCs. The receptors were gathered from a young man in good health and CMV-seronegative.

A single count supports this clone. The chain has TRBV2 and TRBJ1-1; D not resolved. This CDR3 has 14 residues. CDR1 and CDR2 (germline): SNHLY, FYNNEI. The V and J ends lost 3 bases and 2 bases respectively, with 10 bases between them. In nucleotides, the CDR3 is TGTGCCAGCAGTGAGTCAGGCGAAAACACTGAAGCTTTCTTT. Translating it yields CASSESGENTEAFF.

The V and J genes are TRBV11-3 and TRBJ1-1; D gene uncertain. The CDR3 has 14 amino acids. From germline, CDR1 is SGHNT and CDR2 YENEEA. V dropped 3 bases and J dropped 3 bases, with 11 bases sitting between them. Here the CDR3 reads CASSFGGLDTEAFF. The CDR3 coding sequence is TGTGCCAGCAGCTTCGGCGGGTTGGACACTGAAGCTTTCTTT.